This TCR beta chain was documented in a study of glioma-infiltrating T cells after dendritic cell vaccination. Assay used: immunoSEQ multiplex PCR; TCRdb lists only in-frame clones, some missing. The data hold fewer than 110,000 clones, with roughly 80% observed a single time. The V and J ends lost 7 bases and 4 bases respectively, with 22 bases between them. The CDR3 is made up of 15 amino acids. CDR1 is SQVTM and CDR2 is ANQGSEA in the germline V gene. The source material was blood, sampled before dendritic cell vaccination. The receptor was isolated from a human donor with glioblastoma. The chain combines TRBV29-1 with TRBJ2-5, with D perhaps matching TRBD1 (5 bases). The CDR3 DNA is TGCAGCGGACGTCTACAGGCCCGTTTGAGAGAGACCCAGTACTTC. This codes for CSGRLQARLRETQYF. The full variable domain, with the rest looked up from reference TRBV29-1 and TRBJ2-5, is SAVISQKPSRDICQRGTSLTIQCQVDSQVTMMFWYRQQPGQSLTLIATANQGSEATYESGFVIDKFPISRPNLTFSTLTVSNMSPEDSSIYLCSGRLQARLRETQYFGPGTRLLVL.